The source of this T cell receptor (beta chain) is a study of CD8+ T cells in alopecia areata. It was cDNA, reverse transcribed from extracted RNA, that served as the sequencing template. TCRdb's copy holds only in-frame clones and misses some; the assay was immunoSEQ multiplex PCR. This table has about 250,000 clones, 60% appearing once. Stated treatment: oral pan-JAK inhibitor, 5-10 mg twice daily. The CDR3 loop spans 16 amino acids. Between the trimmed V and J ends, which lost 2 bases and 1 base, there was a span of 12 bases. Per the germline V gene, CDR1 is MNHEY and CDR2 is SVGAGI. This sequence was found in a human donor with alopecia areata. Here the sequenced sample was CD4+ T cells sorted from blood, taken at approximately week 52, from a patient treated with tofacitinib. This chain connects TRBV6-5 to TRBJ2-1; D tentatively reads TRBD1 or TRBD2 (5 bases each). The CDR3 DNA is TGTGCCAGCAGTTACAATGGGGGTCCTTCCTACAATGAGCAGTTCTTC. Protein sequence: CASSYNGGPSYNEQFF.